This T cell receptor beta chain was sequenced in a study of T cell changes during pregnancy in multiple sclerosis. Germline assignment: CDR1 MDHEN and CDR2 SYDVKM. V lost 5 bases, J lost 7 bases, and 6 bases lay in between. CDR3 length equals 11 residues. Method: immunoSEQ multiplex PCR; TCRdb's copy keeps in-frame clones and lacks some. The sample has some 73,000 clones; around 92% are singletons. The specimen was peripheral blood, collected in the third trimester of pregnancy. The rearrangement joins TRBV28 to TRBJ1-3; no firm D call. This receptor was identified in a female donor in good health, enrolled as a control in a pregnancy study. The CDR3 spells CASSPGNTIYF. CDR3 in DNA: TGTGCCAGCAGTCCCGGGAACACCATATATTTT.